Listed below are T cell receptor beta chains from one sample, sequenced in a study of vaccination effects on CD4 cells after COVID-19. The antigens of these receptors remain unknown. Measured with immunoSEQ multiplex PCR; TCRdb has only the in-frame clones, and not every one. The sample shows about 40,000 clones, around two thirds of them seen only once. The starting material was CD4+ T cells from PBMCs cultured without peptide, obtained after COVID-19 vaccination. The receptor set was obtained from a human donor who received a COVID-19 vaccine. Each CDR3 is given with its conserved first and last residue. The D gene is left open where the match is weak. Size tells how often a clone was seen (once, few, many) or the class of an expanded clone, and some rows leave it out.

clone_size: once
v_call: TRBV9
j_call: TRBJ2-5
d_call: .
cdr3_nt: TGTGCCAGCAGCGTAGCGGGCGGCGTGAGGGAGACCCAGTACTTC
cdr3_aa: CASSVAGGVRETQYF

clone_size: .
v_call: TRBV6-5
j_call: TRBJ2-2
d_call: .
cdr3_nt: TGTGCCAGCAGAGATCAGGCCGGGGAGCTGTTTTTT
cdr3_aa: CASRDQAGELFF

clone_size: .
v_call: TRBV7-9
j_call: TRBJ1-6
d_call: .
cdr3_nt: TGTGCCAGCAGGAGGACGGCTGACAATTCACCCCTCCACTTT
cdr3_aa: CASRRTADNSPLHF

clone_size: .
v_call: TRBV12-5
j_call: TRBJ1-5
d_call: TRBD1
cdr3_nt: TGTGCTAGTGGTTTGGGAGACAGGGAAGGTCAGCCCCAGCATTTT
cdr3_aa: CASGLGDREGQPQHF

clone_size: .
v_call: TRBV5-6
j_call: TRBJ1-2
d_call: .
cdr3_nt: TGTGCCAGCAGCTTGGCTGCAGGGGTGTCCTATGGCTACACCTTC
cdr3_aa: CASSLAAGVSYGYTF

clone_size: .
v_call: TRBV11-2
j_call: TRBJ1-1
d_call: .
cdr3_nt: TGTGCCAGCAGCCCTTCTACATGGAACACTGAAGCTTTCTTT
cdr3_aa: CASSPSTWNTEAFF

clone_size: once
v_call: TRBV5-1
j_call: TRBJ1-2
d_call: .
cdr3_nt: TGCGCCAGCAGTTATGGGGCCACCAACTATGGCTACACCTTC
cdr3_aa: CASSYGATNYGYTF

clone_size: .
v_call: TRBV2
j_call: TRBJ1-1
d_call: .
cdr3_nt: TGTGCCAGCAGGGGTCCCTCCATGAACACTGAAGCTTTCTTT
cdr3_aa: CASRGPSMNTEAFF

clone_size: .
v_call: TRBV19
j_call: TRBJ2-3
d_call: .
cdr3_nt: TGTGCCAGTACCCTGACAGACACAGATACGCAGTATTTT
cdr3_aa: CASTLTDTDTQYF

clone_size: .
v_call: TRBV18
j_call: TRBJ1-3
d_call: TRBD1
cdr3_nt: TGTGCCAGCTCACCGGGACAGGGGCAAGGAAACACCATATATTTT
cdr3_aa: CASSPGQGQGNTIYF

clone_size: .
v_call: TRBV3-1/TRBV3-2
j_call: TRBJ2-7
d_call: TRBD1
cdr3_nt: TGTGCCAGCAGCCAAACCGGGACAGGGAACGAGCAGTACTTC
cdr3_aa: CASSQTGTGNEQYF

clone_size: once
v_call: TRBV12-3/TRBV12-4
j_call: TRBJ2-7
d_call: .
cdr3_nt: TGTGCCAGCAGTTTTGTGGGGCGCTACGAGCAGTACTTC
cdr3_aa: CASSFVGRYEQYF

clone_size: once
v_call: TRBV6-2/TRBV6-3
j_call: TRBJ1-5
d_call: TRBD1
cdr3_nt: TGTGCCAGCAGTTACGTCCAGGGGGCCACCTTCGATCAGCCCCAGCATTTT
cdr3_aa: CASSYVQGATFDQPQHF

clone_size: .
v_call: TRBV19
j_call: TRBJ2-6
d_call: TRBD2
cdr3_nt: TGTGCCAGTGGACTAGCGGGGGCTGGGGCCAACGTCCTGACTTTC
cdr3_aa: CASGLAGAGANVLTF

clone_size: .
v_call: TRBV6-5
j_call: TRBJ2-7
d_call: .
cdr3_nt: TGTGCCAGCAGTTACTCGACACCCAAACCCTACGAGCAGTACTTC
cdr3_aa: CASSYSTPKPYEQYF

clone_size: .
v_call: TRBV5-4
j_call: TRBJ1-1
d_call: TRBD1
cdr3_nt: TGTGCCAGCAGCCGGACAGGGGGCGCCCGGACTGAAGCTTTCTTT
cdr3_aa: CASSRTGGARTEAFF

clone_size: .
v_call: TRBV3-1/TRBV3-2
j_call: TRBJ1-3
d_call: .
cdr3_nt: TGTGCCAGCAGCCAAGTGAGCAGCCCTCTGGGAAACACCATATATTTT
cdr3_aa: CASSQVSSPLGNTIYF

clone_size: once
v_call: TRBV28
j_call: TRBJ2-7
d_call: TRBD1
cdr3_nt: TGTGCCAGCAGTACACCCCCGGGGACAGGGAGCTCCTACGAGCAGTACTTC
cdr3_aa: CASSTPPGTGSSYEQYF

clone_size: .
v_call: TRBV20-1
j_call: TRBJ1-5
d_call: TRBD1
cdr3_nt: TGCAGTGCTAGTGCAGGACAGGGGGCGGGAACCCAGCATTTT
cdr3_aa: CSASAGQGAGTQHF

clone_size: .
v_call: TRBV6-4
j_call: TRBJ2-3
d_call: TRBD2
cdr3_nt: TGTGCCAGCAGTGACGGAGCGGGGGGGCCATCAGATACGCAGTATTTT
cdr3_aa: CASSDGAGGPSDTQYF

clone_size: few
v_call: TRBV6-6
j_call: TRBJ2-7
d_call: .
cdr3_nt: TGTGCCAGCAGGGGACCCGGGGCCTACGAGCAGTACTTC
cdr3_aa: CASRGPGAYEQYF

clone_size: .
v_call: TRBV12-3/TRBV12-4
j_call: TRBJ2-1
d_call: .
cdr3_nt: TGTGCCAGCAGTCGAGACTCATACAATGAGCAGTTCTTC
cdr3_aa: CASSRDSYNEQFF

clone_size: .
v_call: TRBV6-5
j_call: TRBJ2-1
d_call: TRBD1
cdr3_nt: TGTGCCAGCAGTTCATCAACAGGGGATGGGTATGAGCAGTTCTTC
cdr3_aa: CASSSSTGDGYEQFF

clone_size: .
v_call: TRBV5-1
j_call: TRBJ2-5
d_call: TRBD1
cdr3_nt: TGCGCCAGCAGCTTGGCACAGGGGGGATGGGAAGAGACCCAGTACTTC
cdr3_aa: CASSLAQGGWEETQYF

clone_size: few
v_call: TRBV3-1/TRBV3-2
j_call: TRBJ1-5
d_call: .
cdr3_nt: TGTGCCAGCAGCCAAGGTGCAGGGGCGGTCGGTCAGCCCCAGCATTTT
cdr3_aa: CASSQGAGAVGQPQHF

clone_size: .
v_call: TRBV6-5
j_call: TRBJ2-2
d_call: .
cdr3_nt: TGTGCCAGCAACGTGGGGCCGGCCTACACCGGGGAGCTGTTTTTT
cdr3_aa: CASNVGPAYTGELFF

clone_size: .
v_call: TRBV7-9
j_call: TRBJ2-7
d_call: .
cdr3_nt: TGTGCCAGCAGCTATGAGGGGTTTGGGGACGAGCAGTACTTC
cdr3_aa: CASSYEGFGDEQYF

clone_size: .
v_call: TRBV2
j_call: TRBJ1-5
d_call: .
cdr3_nt: TGTGCCAGCAGGGGACTGGAGAATCAGCCCCAGCATTTT
cdr3_aa: CASRGLENQPQHF

clone_size: .
v_call: TRBV5-5
j_call: TRBJ2-3
d_call: TRBD1
cdr3_nt: TGTGCCAGCAGCTTGGCCCCGGGACAGGGCGGTGATACGCAGTATTTT
cdr3_aa: CASSLAPGQGGDTQYF

clone_size: .
v_call: TRBV5-1
j_call: TRBJ2-1
d_call: .
cdr3_nt: TGCGCCAGCAGCCCACGGGACTCCCTGGGGGAACATGAGCAGTTCTTC
cdr3_aa: CASSPRDSLGEHEQFF

clone_size: .
v_call: TRBV27
j_call: TRBJ1-2
d_call: TRBD1
cdr3_nt: TGTGCCAGCAGTTCGGGACAGCGAGCGTCGTCTTACACCTTC
cdr3_aa: CASSSGQRASSYTF

clone_size: .
v_call: TRBV5-1
j_call: TRBJ2-7
d_call: .
cdr3_nt: TGCGCCAGCAGCTTGGAGCCAGACTCCTACGAGCAGTACTTC
cdr3_aa: CASSLEPDSYEQYF

clone_size: .
v_call: TRBV5-1
j_call: TRBJ1-5
d_call: .
cdr3_nt: TGCGCCAGCAGCTCCTATACGGGTCAGCCCCAGCATTTT
cdr3_aa: CASSSYTGQPQHF

clone_size: once
v_call: TRBV6-5
j_call: TRBJ1-2
d_call: .
cdr3_nt: TGTGCCTCAAACCACGAGGGGTATGGCTACACCTTC
cdr3_aa: CASNHEGYGYTF

clone_size: .
v_call: TRBV5-4
j_call: TRBJ1-4
d_call: TRBD1
cdr3_nt: TGTGCCAGCAGCCGGAACCGGGACAGTAATGAAAAACTGTTTTTT
cdr3_aa: CASSRNRDSNEKLFF

clone_size: .
v_call: TRBV10-3
j_call: TRBJ2-3
d_call: .
cdr3_nt: TGTGCCATCAGCGCGGGATCAGCTGGCACAGATACGCAGTATTTT
cdr3_aa: CAISAGSAGTDTQYF

clone_size: .
v_call: TRBV7-9
j_call: TRBJ2-3
d_call: TRBD2
cdr3_nt: TGTGCCAGCAGCTTGAGCCTAGCGGGAGGAACAGATACGCAGTATTTT
cdr3_aa: CASSLSLAGGTDTQYF

clone_size: .
v_call: TRBV15
j_call: TRBJ2-7
d_call: TRBD2
cdr3_nt: TGTGCCACCAGCAGAAAGAGGGGGCTCGCGGGAGGGAGGACCTACGAGCAGTACTTC
cdr3_aa: CATSRKRGLAGGRTYEQYF

clone_size: few
v_call: TRBV19
j_call: TRBJ2-7
d_call: .
cdr3_nt: TGTGCCAGTAGTTTCTCCGGGACCGTGTATACCTACGAGCAGTACTTC
cdr3_aa: CASSFSGTVYTYEQYF

clone_size: .
v_call: TRBV4-2
j_call: TRBJ2-7
d_call: .
cdr3_nt: TGTGCCAGCAGCCAAGTGGGGGAAGAGCAGTACTTC
cdr3_aa: CASSQVGEEQYF

clone_size: .
v_call: TRBV3-1/TRBV3-2
j_call: TRBJ2-2
d_call: TRBD2
cdr3_nt: TGTGCCAGCACCCATAGCGGGCACACCGGGGAGCTGTTTTTT
cdr3_aa: CASTHSGHTGELFF

clone_size: few
v_call: TRBV29-1
j_call: TRBJ2-1
d_call: TRBD1
cdr3_nt: TGCAGCGTTGTGGGACAGGGAGGTAATGAGCAGTTCTTC
cdr3_aa: CSVVGQGGNEQFF

clone_size: .
v_call: TRBV6-1
j_call: TRBJ2-7
d_call: .
cdr3_nt: TGTGCCAGCAGTGAGGGGCAGATATACGAGCAGTACTTC
cdr3_aa: CASSEGQIYEQYF

clone_size: .
v_call: TRBV5-1
j_call: TRBJ1-1
d_call: .
cdr3_nt: TGCGCCAGCAGCTCAACTAGGACAGTAACTGAAGCTTTCTTT
cdr3_aa: CASSSTRTVTEAFF

clone_size: .
v_call: TRBV4-1
j_call: TRBJ2-1
d_call: TRBD2
cdr3_nt: TGCGCCAGCAGCCAAAGAGCGGTGCGGGAGGACTACAATGAGCAGTTCTTC
cdr3_aa: CASSQRAVREDYNEQFF

clone_size: .
v_call: TRBV27
j_call: TRBJ2-1
d_call: TRBD2
cdr3_nt: TGTGCCAGCAGTTTGGGGACTAGCTCCTACAATGAGCAGTTCTTC
cdr3_aa: CASSLGTSSYNEQFF

clone_size: .
v_call: TRBV7-9
j_call: TRBJ2-3
d_call: TRBD2
cdr3_nt: TGTGCCAGCAGCTCGGCGTCAGGCGGGAGATCCGGGGATACGCAGTATTTT
cdr3_aa: CASSSASGGRSGDTQYF